Listed below are T cell receptor beta chains from one sample, sequenced in a study of T cells in Graves' hyperthyroidism and ophthalmopathy. TCRdb re-called the multiplex PCR reads through MiXCR, storing one row per CDR3 protein. This table has approximately 400,000 distinct CDR3 sequences, 15% to 19% appearing once. Sequencing was done on a sample of blood. These receptors were taken from a woman aged 18-29 years with Graves' hyperthyroidism. CDR3s include the opening cysteine and the closing phenylalanine or tryptophan. A D gene is named only where the DNA matches it firmly. Where a row states a size, it is once, few, many or the class of an expanded clone; other rows omit it.

>TRBV20-1|TRBJ2-2|NA|TRBD1
TGCAGTGCTAGAGATCCGACAGGGGGAGACACCGGGGAGCTGTTTTTT
CSARDPTGGDTGELFF
>TRBV12-3/TRBV12-4|TRBJ2-7|many|NA
TGTGCCAGCAGGGAGGGGGTGGCCGCTGAGCAGTACTTC
CASREGVAAEQYF
>TRBV29-1|TRBJ1-2|many|NA
TGCAGCGTTGCCGAGGAAGGGGACTATGGCTACACCTTC
CSVAEEGDYGYTF
>TRBV19|TRBJ1-3|many|NA
TGTGCCAGCCGTTATCCGGGCCTCTCTGGAAACACCATATATTTT
CASRYPGLSGNTIYF
>TRBV7-7|TRBJ2-5|few|NA
TGTGCTAGCAGCTTAGGCGTAGGGTACCAAGAGACCCAGTACTTC
CASSLGVGYQETQYF
>TRBV2|TRBJ2-2|many|NA
TGTGCCAGCAAGGGAGGGGAGCTGTTTTTT
CASKGGELFF
>TRBV7-9|TRBJ1-2|many|TRBD1
TGTGCCAGCAGCCGACAGGGAGGCTACACCTTC
CASSRQGGYTF
>TRBV12-3/TRBV12-4|TRBJ2-3|NA|TRBD2
TGTGCCAGCAGTAAAGCGGGGGGTAGCACAGATACGCAGTATTTT
CASSKAGGSTDTQYF
>TRBV12-3/TRBV12-4|TRBJ2-1|many|TRBD2
TGTGCCAGCAGTCGGGGGGACGGCCCTCTTGGGTACAATGAGCAGTTCTTC
CASSRGDGPLGYNEQFF
>TRBV6-1|TRBJ2-5|many|TRBD2
TGTGCCAGCAGTGAAGTGGCGGGAGGGCCTGGGGAGACCCAGTACTTC
CASSEVAGGPGETQYF
>TRBV4-2|TRBJ2-7|NA|TRBD2
TGTGCCAGCAGCCAAGACCCCGCGGGGGGCTTTTTCTACGAGCAGTACTTC
CASSQDPAGGFFYEQYF
>TRBV24-1|TRBJ1-5|many|NA
TGTGCCACCAGTGACCACTCGGGGGCGATTCATCAGCCCCAGCATTTT
CATSDHSGAIHQPQHF
>TRBV30|TRBJ1-6|many|TRBD1
TGTGCCTGGAGTATCGAGGGGGCATCACCCCTCCACTTT
CAWSIEGASPLHF
>TRBV5-1|TRBJ1-4|NA|NA
TGCGCCAGCCGGCCACAGATGACTGAAAAACTGTTTTTT
CASRPQMTEKLFF
>TRBV6-6|TRBJ2-7|many|NA
TGTGCCAGCAGTTACTTGGTTAGCTCCTACGAGCAGTACTTC
CASSYLVSSYEQYF
>TRBV7-8|TRBJ2-5|NA|TRBD2
TGTGCCAGCAGCTCGGGTGCGGGAGGGCCGGAGACCCAGTACTTC
CASSSGAGGPETQYF
>TRBV12-3/TRBV12-4|TRBJ1-6|many|NA
TGTGCCAGCAGGTGGATGGGGGAGGGTTCACCCCTCCACTTT
CASRWMGEGSPLHF